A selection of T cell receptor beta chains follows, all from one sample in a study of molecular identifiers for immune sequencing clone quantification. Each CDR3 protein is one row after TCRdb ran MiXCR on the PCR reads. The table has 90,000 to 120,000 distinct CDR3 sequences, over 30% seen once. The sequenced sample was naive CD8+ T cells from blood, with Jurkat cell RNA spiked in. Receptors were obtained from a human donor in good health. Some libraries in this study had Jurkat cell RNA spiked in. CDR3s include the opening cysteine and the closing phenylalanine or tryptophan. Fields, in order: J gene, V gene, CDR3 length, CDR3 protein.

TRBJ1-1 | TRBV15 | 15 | CATSREDRGNTEAFF
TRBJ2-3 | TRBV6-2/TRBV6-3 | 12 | CACSYAGDTQYF
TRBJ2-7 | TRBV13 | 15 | CASSHGTSGKHEQYF
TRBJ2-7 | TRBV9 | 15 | CASSVEGSQAYEQYF
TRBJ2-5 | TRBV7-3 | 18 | CASSPAGSGTGHQETQYF
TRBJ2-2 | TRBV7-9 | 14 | CASSLWESTGELFF
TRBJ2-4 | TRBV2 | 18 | CASSGPGTGSVAKNIQYF
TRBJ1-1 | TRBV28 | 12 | CASRGMNTEAFF
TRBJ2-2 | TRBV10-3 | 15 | CAISTGTGGFGELVF
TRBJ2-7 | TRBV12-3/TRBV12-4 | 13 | CASSFDGSYEQYF
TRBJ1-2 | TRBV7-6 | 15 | CASSAGRQGSTGYTF
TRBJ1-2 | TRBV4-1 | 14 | CARSQPYPGDGYPF
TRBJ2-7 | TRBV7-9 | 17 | CASSSPGTGGRTYEQYF
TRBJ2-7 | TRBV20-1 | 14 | CSARWTGSSYEQYF
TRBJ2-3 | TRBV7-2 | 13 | CASSLSQINTQYF
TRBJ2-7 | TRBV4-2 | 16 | CASSFPTSGGTYEQYF
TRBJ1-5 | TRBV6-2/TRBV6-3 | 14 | CASCRAGRNQPQHF
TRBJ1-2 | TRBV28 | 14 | CASRLPDSRCGYTF
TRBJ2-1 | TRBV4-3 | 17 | CASSQRTVTSSYNEQFF
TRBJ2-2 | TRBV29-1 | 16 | CSALTSGRTNTGELIF
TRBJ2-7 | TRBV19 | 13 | CASSQGGTYEQYF
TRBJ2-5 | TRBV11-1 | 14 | CASSLGGLKETQYF
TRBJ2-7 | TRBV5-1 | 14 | CASSMGWSEDEQYF
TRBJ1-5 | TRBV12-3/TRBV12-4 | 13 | CASSQYSNQPQHF
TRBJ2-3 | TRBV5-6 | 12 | CASSGMGGKRYF
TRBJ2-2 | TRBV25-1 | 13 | CASDGPNTGELVF
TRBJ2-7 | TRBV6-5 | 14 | CASSFYRQEYEQYF
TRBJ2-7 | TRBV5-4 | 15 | CASSSSGRADYEQYF
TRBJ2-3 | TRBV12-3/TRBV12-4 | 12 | CAIKPILDTQYF
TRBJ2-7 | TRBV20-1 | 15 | CSVPPRGYTGLEQYF
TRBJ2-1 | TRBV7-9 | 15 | CASSLGLAPYNEQFF
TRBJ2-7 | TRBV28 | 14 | CASSFHLQGLGQYF
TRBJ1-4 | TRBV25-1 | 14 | CAGSEDRGSEKLFF
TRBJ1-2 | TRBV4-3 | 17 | CASSQMGPTGEYYGYTF
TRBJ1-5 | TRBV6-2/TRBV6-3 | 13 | CASGDSLNQPQHF
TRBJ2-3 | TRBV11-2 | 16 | CASSLGTGGSTDTQYF
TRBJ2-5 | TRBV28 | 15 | CASSFYRTVGETQYF
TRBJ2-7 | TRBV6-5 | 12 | CASSGRGYEQYF
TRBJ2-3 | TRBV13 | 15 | CASSGISDGPNTQYF